This TCR beta chain was recovered during a study of technical replicates of blood from several donors. Germline V gene sequence: CDR1 DFQATT, CDR2 SNEGSKA (reference sequence). Trimming shortened V by 2 bases and J by 6 bases, and 5 bases separated the two germline ends. The CDR3 has 11 residues. Assay used: immunoSEQ multiplex PCR; TCRdb lists only in-frame clones, some missing. The sample shows more than 45,000 clones, about 94% of them seen only once. The sample taken for sequencing was PBMCs. V and J are TRBV20-1 and TRBJ2-1; the D is unclear. The TCR originated in a human donor in good health. Some clones in this sample may be carry-over from other donors' samples. CDR3 DNA sequence: TGCAGTGCTAGACTAGGCAATGAGCAGTTCTTC. Translating it yields CSARLGNEQFF.